This entry features one T cell receptor beta chain sequence. No antigen is known for it. Within one base of it there is no much larger clone, and no base qualities were kept. Ficoll-Paque density gradient centrifugation was used to isolate PBMCs. This entry belongs to a study of T-cell memory formation after mild COVID-19 (dated by TCRdb to the early 2020s). Regarding the complete study: TCR sequence clusters from the two donors were largely donor specific. In a couple of donors, T-cell clones that expanded and contracted after mild COVID-19 were followed by sequencing TCRalpha and TCRbeta repertoires longitudinally. The cohort was made up of two young adult volunteers, one female and one male, who were previously healthy. Here is what the overall study found, with its caveats: Contracting CD4+ clones were found mainly in CM and EM memory subsets, while CD8+ clones were enriched in EMRA. Balanced CD4/CD8 phenotypes were observed for clones contracting from day 15 to 85, whereas a bias towards CD4+ was observed for a second wave of clones expanding from day 15 to 37. Only a couple of mild cases were covered by the study, and larger cohorts that include severe cases with pre-infection samples were considered necessary. Some responding clones were detected in pre-infection memory, suggesting pre-existing cross-reactive memory T cells joined the SARS-CoV-2 response. The second-wave clones that peaked on day 37 were not confirmed to be SARS-CoV-2 specific.

The CDR3 has 13 amino acids, counting the end cysteine and phenylalanine. The kept DNA is CDR3 alone, 39 bases in frame from the first base. The germline V gene encodes CDR1 SGHDN and CDR2 FVKESK. Ends trimmed: V by 2 bases, J by 6 bases; bases unmatched to a gene: 3. Sequenced on an Illumina NovaSeq 6000. Using 5'RACE with constant-segment primers, TCRalpha and TCRbeta cDNA libraries were constructed, with sample barcodes and unique molecular identifiers added in the process. Trizol reagent was used to extract RNA from every sample. Library amplification was performed in two PCR steps, and a second sample barcode and Illumina TruSeq adapters were introduced in the second step. Sequencing of libraries was performed on an Illumina NovaSeq with 2 x 150 bp paired-end reads. Processing in the source paper ran as follows. Reads were demultiplexed and collapsed into UMI-guided consensus sequences with migec v1.2.7. Using mixcr v2.1.11, UMI consensuses were aligned to TRA and TRB V and J templates and then assembled into clonotypes. A clonotype was counted as expanded or contracted only if both edgeR and NoisET called the change significant, with noise models trained on biological replicates. For edgeR calls, the cutoffs were a false discovery rate-adjusted p below 0.01 and a log2 fold-change threshold of 1. PCA with hierarchical clustering of max-normalized trajectories of the 1000 most abundant clonotypes was used as exploratory dynamics analysis. Each responding clone was given a CD4 or CD8 phenotype based on the CD4+ and CD8+ repertoires, which had been sequenced separately. The public reads were quality trimmed at Q25 with fastp and then assembled into clones with MiXCR by TCRdb, keeping productive beta chains. Entries that share a CDR3 protein sequence are merged under the most common genes and DNA. It is TCRdb's table, rather than the study itself, that gives the V and J calls and clone size. The sample data list about 560,000 distinct CDR3 sequences, and around 15% of these were observed just once. The top ten clonotypes cover around 8.1% of the sample.

The sequence joins TRBV14 to TRBJ2-7; 8 central nucleotides agree with TRBD1. The sample comprised PBMCs or a T cell subset sorted from them (not recorded which). This receptor was obtained from an adult woman who had mild COVID-19 (a few samples of this study predate the infection). The sample titles of this study are shuffled in the database, so cell type and time point are left out; the donor was told from shared clones. This receptor carries the CDR3 CASSQQGAGEQYF. The DNA is TGTGCCAGCAGCCAACAGGGGGCTGGCGAGCAGTACTTC.